The clone carrying this T cell receptor beta chain was picked up one time. The data belong to a study of cytomegalovirus exposure and HLA in healthy donors. Here immunoSEQ multiplex PCR was the method, and the copy in TCRdb shows in-frame clones only, minus some. The profile covers just under 75,000 clones, with approximately 94% appearing a single time and approximately 3% taken by the ten largest. The donors were part of the validation cohort of 120 subjects. That cohort was separate from the first cohort, which comprised some 670 subjects. This CDR3 is built from 14 residues. Trimming shortened V by 2 bases and J by 3 bases, and 10 bases separated the two germline ends. CDR1 and CDR2 (germline): MDHEN, SYDVKM.

The chain is built from TRBV28 and TRBJ1-2; tentative D call: TRBD1 (6 bases). Sequenced sample: PBMCs. The TCR originated in a woman under 30 in good health and CMV-seropositive. The CDR3 is CASSLGRQDYGYTF. Here the CDR3 DNA reads TGTGCCAGCAGTTTAGGACGACAGGACTATGGCTACACCTTC.